The 8 T cell receptor beta chains listed next were all sequenced from one sample in a study of radiation and T cells in renal cell carcinoma. As for time point: blood 4 weeks post-SBRT, at nephrectomy. Treatment of the sample: 15 Gy SBRT to primary tumor, nephrectomy 4 weeks later. Libraries were prepared by immunoSEQ multiplex PCR; TCRdb keeps only in-frame clonotypes and omits some of them. The sample gives around 170,000 clones, about 87% of which show up once; about 11% is in the top ten. The sample here was blood, taken from a patient whose treatment included radiotherapy and nephrectomy. These receptors originate from a woman aged 50 to 65 with renal cell carcinoma.

The J gene is TRBJ2-6, the V gene TRBV9, with no clear D. Trimming cost V 4 bases and J 0 bases, with 11 bases left between them. There are 16 residues in the CDR3. CDR1 is SGDLS, CDR2 YYNGEE, per germline. The CDR3 loop reads CASSPTASSGANVLTF. The CDR3 nucleotides are TGTGCCAGCAGCCCGACTGCCAGCTCTGGGGCCAACGTCCTGACTTTC.

The chain has TRBV4-1 and TRBJ1-5; 9 positions match TRBD1. V dropped 3 bases and J dropped 6; count of bases not matched to a gene: 6. CDR1 is MGHRA and CDR2 is YSYEKL in the germline V gene. The CDR3 is made up of 15 amino acids. Here the CDR3 DNA reads TGCGCCAGCAGCCAGGCCGGGACAGGGAGTCAGCCCCAGCATTTT. Its protein is CASSQAGTGSQPQHF.

V usage is TRBV28 and J usage is TRBJ1-6; D is unresolved. This CDR3 spans 16 amino acids. Trimming took 4 bases from V and 7 from J, leaving 17 bases between them. The germline gives CDR1 MDHEN, CDR2 SYDVKM. In DNA form, the CDR3 reads TGTGCCAGCAGTTCCCTCAGAGGGTCGGGGAATTCACCCCTCCACTTT. It is translated as CASSSLRGSGNSPLHF.

The V and J genes are TRBV15 and TRBJ2-7, with TRBD1 identical over 9 bases. The V segment lost 4 bases and the J segment 5 bases; nucleotides outside the gene matches: 3. This CDR3 spans 13 amino acids. Germline CDR1 and CDR2: LNHNV and YYDKDF (reference sequence). This CDR3 is CATSTGQGNEQYF. The CDR3 DNA reads as TGTGCCACCAGCACGGGACAGGGCAACGAGCAGTACTTC. Full variable domain (remainder filled in from reference TRBV15 and TRBJ2-7): DAMVIQNPRYQVTQFGKPVTLSCSQTLNHNVMYWYQQKSSQAPKLLFHYYDKDFNNEADTPDNFQSRRPNTSFCFLDIRSPGLGDTAMYLCATSTGQGNEQYFGPGTRLTVT.

This rearrangement joins TRBV7-6 to TRBJ1-1; D is perhaps TRBD1 (6 bases). This CDR3 has 15 amino acids. V gave up 5 bases and J gave up 3 bases, with 16 bases separating them. The germline V gene encodes CDR1 SGHVS and CDR2 FNYEAQ. CDR3 DNA: TGTGCCAGCAGCCACCGGACAGCCAGGGACACTGAAGCTTTCTTT. Protein sequence: CASSHRTARDTEAFF.

This sequence joins TRBV9 and TRBJ1-1; a possible D gene is TRBD1 (5 bases). V shed 4 bases and J shed 0 bases, with 13 bases lying between them. CDR3 size: 15 residues. Looked up from germline, CDR1 is SGDLS and CDR2 is YYNGEE. The CDR3 nucleotides read TGTGCCAGCAGCCTAGGGGCAGATTTGAACACTGAAGCTTTCTTT. Its protein product is CASSLGADLNTEAFF.

The V call is TRBV29-1, the J call TRBJ2-1, with 12 positions matching TRBD1. J lost 8 bases, V lost 6 bases, and 17 bases had no gene match. In germline, CDR1 is SQVTM, CDR2 ANQGSEA. There are 17 residues in the CDR3. The chain's CDR3 is CSVSLPGQGAGSDEQFF. The CDR3 DNA reads as TGCAGCGTGTCCCTGCCGGGACAGGGGGCGGGTAGCGATGAGCAGTTCTTC.

The chain recombines TRBV21-1 with TRBJ2-3; the table names TRBD1, a call not compared with the DNA. TRBV21-1 is assigned pseudogene status. This CDR3 has 13 amino acids. The CDR3 here is CATDRGDTDTQYF. CDR3 nucleotides: TGTGCCACCGACAGGGGTGACACAGATACGCAGTATTTT.